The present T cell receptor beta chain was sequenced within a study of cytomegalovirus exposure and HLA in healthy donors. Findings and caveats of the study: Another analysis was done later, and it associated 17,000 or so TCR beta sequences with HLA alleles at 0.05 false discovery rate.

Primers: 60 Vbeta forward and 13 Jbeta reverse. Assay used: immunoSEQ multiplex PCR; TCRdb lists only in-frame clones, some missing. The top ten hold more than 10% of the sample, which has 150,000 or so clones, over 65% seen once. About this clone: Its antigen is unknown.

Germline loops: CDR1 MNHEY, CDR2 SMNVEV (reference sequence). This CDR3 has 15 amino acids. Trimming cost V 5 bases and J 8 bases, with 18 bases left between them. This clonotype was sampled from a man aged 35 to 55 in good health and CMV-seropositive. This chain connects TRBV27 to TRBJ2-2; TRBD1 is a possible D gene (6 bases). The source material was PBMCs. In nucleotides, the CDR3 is TGTGCCAGCAGTCACTATGGTTTAGGGGGTGGGGAGCTGTTTTTT. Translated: CASSHYGLGGGELFF.